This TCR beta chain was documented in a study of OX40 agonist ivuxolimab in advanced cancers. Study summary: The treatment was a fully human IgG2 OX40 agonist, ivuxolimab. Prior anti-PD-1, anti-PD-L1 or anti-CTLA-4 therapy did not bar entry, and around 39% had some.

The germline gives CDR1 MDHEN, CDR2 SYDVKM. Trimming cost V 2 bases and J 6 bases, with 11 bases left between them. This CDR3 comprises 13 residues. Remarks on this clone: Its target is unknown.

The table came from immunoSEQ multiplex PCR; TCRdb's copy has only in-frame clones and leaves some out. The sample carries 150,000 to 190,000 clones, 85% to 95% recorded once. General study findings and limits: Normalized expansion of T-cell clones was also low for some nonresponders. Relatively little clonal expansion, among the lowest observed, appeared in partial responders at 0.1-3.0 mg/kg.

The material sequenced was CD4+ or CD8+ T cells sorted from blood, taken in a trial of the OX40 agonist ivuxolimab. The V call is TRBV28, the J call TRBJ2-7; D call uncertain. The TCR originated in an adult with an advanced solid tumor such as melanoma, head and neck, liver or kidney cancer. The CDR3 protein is CASSLIGSSEQYF. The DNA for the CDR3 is TGTGCCAGCAGTTTAATCGGGTCGAGCGAGCAGTACTTC.